The entry below describes one T cell receptor beta chain. Under the authors' procedure: Scientists estimated how many nucleated cells there were by amplifying reference gene primers. The method was immunoSEQ multiplex PCR; TCRdb's version includes in-frame clones alone and lacks a portion of them. The V and J calls and clone size come from that table; D and trimming were worked out from the DNA. Of roughly 250,000 clones listed, around four fifths are singletons. The data are from a study of blood T cell repertoires in COVID-19. This CDR3 has 13 amino acids. V lost 3 bases and J lost 7, with 10 bases in between. Germline loops: CDR1 SGHTA, CDR2 FQGNSA.

The sequenced sample consisted of peripheral blood. The chain couples TRBV7-2 to TRBJ1-5, with D hard to call. The source is a middle-aged man with active or convalescent COVID-19. Written as DNA, the CDR3 is TGTGCCAGCAGCTTTGACTCCGTACAGCCCCAGCATTTT. It translates to CASSFDSVQPQHF. Together with reference TRBV7-2 and TRBJ1-5, the CDR3 gives the full variable domain: GAGVSQSPSNKVTEKGKDVELRCDPISGHTALYWYRQSLGQGLEFLIYFQGNSAPDKSGLPSDRFSAERTGGSVSTLTIQRTQQEDSAVYLCASSFDSVQPQHFGDGTRLSIL.